The 16 T cell receptor beta chains listed next were all sequenced from one sample in a study of shared clonotypes between healthy human individuals. Here immunoSEQ multiplex PCR was the method, and the copy in TCRdb shows in-frame clones only, minus some. The table includes about a million clones, about 80% detected once. Material for sequencing was memory CD4+ T cells from PBMCs. Regarding subset: CD45RA-negative fraction. Receptor source: a man between 18 and 35 years old in good health. Some clones in this sample may be carry-over from other donors' samples.

The chain uses TRBV10-3 and TRBJ2-7, with D possibly matching TRBD1 (5 bases). The CDR3 is 15 residues long. Germline CDR1 is ENHRY and CDR2 is SYGVKD. The V and J ends lost 6 bases and 5 bases respectively, with 20 bases between them. In DNA, the CDR3 is TGTGCCATCAGCCCCACGTACGCGACAGCCCACGAGCAGTACTTC. Protein: CAISPTYATAHEQYF.

The J gene is TRBJ1-2, the V gene TRBV7-6; possible D gene TRBD1, 5 bases. V was shortened by 1 base and J by 2 bases, with 5 bases between the two germline ends. There are 13 residues in the CDR3. Per the germline V gene, CDR1 is SGHVS and CDR2 is FNYEAQ. The CDR3 protein is CASSLGTNYGYTF. CDR3 in DNA: TGTGCCAGCAGCTTAGGGACAAACTATGGCTACACCTTC. Variable domain in full (rest from reference TRBV7-6 and TRBJ1-2): GAGVSQSPRYKVTKRGQDVALRCDPISGHVSLYWYRQALGQGPEFLTYFNYEAQQDKSGLPNDRFSAERPEGSISTLTIQRTEQRDSAMYRCASSLGTNYGYTFGSGTRLTVV.

The chain couples TRBV11-3 to TRBJ2-7; 7 bases are shared with TRBD1. CDR3 size: 15 residues. J gave up 5 bases and V 4 bases, and 11 bases lay outside the gene matches. The germline V gene has CDR1 SGHNT and CDR2 YENEEA. CDR3 bases: TGTGCCAGCAGCTACCGTGCCGGGACAGCGGACGAGCAGTACTTC. It is translated as CASSYRAGTADEQYF. Filled out from reference TRBV11-3 and TRBJ2-7, the complete variable domain reads EAGVVQSPRYKIIEKKQPVAFWCNPISGHNTLYWYLQNLGQGPELLIRYENEEAVDDSQLPKDRFSAERLKGVDSTLKIQPAELGDSAVYLCASSYRAGTADEQYFGPGTRLTVT.

The V and J genes are TRBV28 and TRBJ2-5; 16 bases match TRBD2. Unmatched junction bases numbered 3, after V lost 4 bases and J lost 1 base. The CDR3 contains 17 residues. The germline CDR1 and CDR2 sequences are MDHEN and SYDVKM. CDR3 in amino acids: CASSSGLAGGGQETQYF. CDR3 sequence (DNA): TGTGCCAGCAGTTCGGGACTAGCGGGAGGGGGCCAAGAGACCCAGTACTTC.

This chain connects TRBV5-1 to TRBJ2-5; D remains ambiguous. Germline V gives CDR1 SGHRS, CDR2 YFSETQ. V lost 1 base to trimming and J lost 4 bases, with 8 bases between them. The CDR3 is 13 amino acids. Here the CDR3 DNA reads TGCGCCAGCAGCTTGATGGCACGAGAGACCCAGTACTTC. Protein sequence: CASSLMARETQYF.

The chain carries TRBV7-2 and TRBJ2-6; maybe TRBD2 (6 bases). This CDR3 has 17 residues. V was clipped by 2 bases and J by 0 bases, with 11 bases between them. Germline assignment: CDR1 SGHTA and CDR2 FQGNSA. CDR3 amino acids: CASSLRRGPSGANVLTF. As DNA, the CDR3 is TGTGCCAGCAGCTTACGGCGGGGCCCCTCTGGGGCCAACGTCCTGACTTTC.

This CDR3 reads CASSLQSYEQYF. As DNA, the CDR3 is TGTGCCAGCAGCTTACAGTCCTACGAGCAGTACTTC. V is TRBV7-2 and J is TRBJ2-7; D is uncertain. CDR1 and CDR2 from the germline V gene are SGHTA and FQGNSA. CDR3 size: 12 residues. V was pared by 2 bases and J by 1 base, with 3 bases between.

The chain carries TRBV6-1 and TRBJ2-1; TRBD1 might be the D (5 bases). Per the germline V gene, CDR1 is MNHNS and CDR2 is SASEGT. CDR3 length equals 14 residues. V dropped 8 bases and J dropped 4 bases, with 15 bases sitting between them. CDR3 nucleotides: TGTGCCAGCCCAGGGTTTTCCATTTACAATGAGCAGTTCTTC. Translated, it gives CASPGFSIYNEQFF.

J is TRBJ1-4 and V is TRBV6-1; 7 bases are a match to TRBD1. V trimming: 2 bases; J trimming: 3 bases; junction bases outside the gene matches: 6. This CDR3 has 16 amino acids. The germline gives CDR1 MNHNS, CDR2 SASEGT. CDR3 coding DNA: TGTGCCAGCAGTGAAACCTTACAGGGGCCTAATGAAAAACTGTTTTTT. Protein product: CASSETLQGPNEKLFF.

With respect to this clone: Other DNA sequences within the sample encode an identical CDR3. The chain is built from TRBV28 and TRBJ1-2, with D possibly being TRBD1 (5 bases). Germline V gene lookup returns CDR1 MDHEN and CDR2 SYDVKM. This CDR3 region has 13 residues. V dropped 6 bases and J dropped 4 bases, with 12 bases sitting between them. CDR3 sequence (DNA): TGTGCCAGCAGCCCGGGACGGGCCTATGGCTACACCTTC. It translates to CASSPGRAYGYTF.

The rearrangement uses TRBV13 and TRBJ2-2; a possible D gene is TRBD2 (5 bases). Germline V gene sequence: CDR1 PRHDT, CDR2 FYEKMQ (reference sequence). There are 13 residues in the CDR3. With 6 bases removed from V and 4 bases from J, the gap between germline ends came to 9 bases. DNA of the CDR3: TGTGCCAGCAGTGCCGCGGGCACCGGGGAGCTGTTTTTT. Residues: CASSAAGTGELFF.

This clone was picked up a small number of times. This rearrangement joins TRBV11-1 to TRBJ2-1, with 8 bases identical to TRBD1. CDR1 is SGHAT and CDR2 is FQDESV in the germline V gene (reference sequence). The CDR3 loop spans 15 amino acids. The junction had 8 bases not matched to a gene; V was cut back by 4 bases and J by 6 bases. DNA of the CDR3: TGTGCCAGCAGCTCGAAGATGGGACAGGTCAATGAGCAGTTCTTC. Its protein is CASSSKMGQVNEQFF.

The chain employs TRBV28 and TRBJ1-2; no clear D. The ends were cut back, 5 bases at V and 5 bases at J, with 12 bases in the middle. Germline-derived CDR1 and CDR2 are MDHEN and SYDVKM. CDR3 length: 13 amino acids. CDR3 in DNA: TGTGCCAGCAGTCCCTTGACGGCATATGGCTACACCTTC. Residues: CASSPLTAYGYTF.

This clone is a singleton in its sample. The J gene is TRBJ2-2, the V gene TRBV5-4; TRBD1 agrees at 7 bases. Germline trimming cut 2 bases from V and 1 base from J; bases unmatched to any gene: 5. There are 16 residues in the CDR3. Per the germline V gene, CDR1 is SGHNT and CDR2 is YYREEE (reference sequence). The chain's CDR3 is CASSLRPGGNTGELFF. The CDR3 DNA reads as TGTGCCAGCAGCTTACGACCAGGGGGGAACACCGGGGAGCTGTTTTTT. The complete variable domain, with remaining parts taken from reference TRBV5-4 and TRBJ2-2, reads ETGVTQSPTHLIKTRGQQVTLRCSSQSGHNTVSWYQQALGQGPQFIFQYYREEENGRGNFPPRFSGLQFPNYSSELNVNALELDDSALYLCASSLRPGGNTGELFFGEGSRLTVL.

The V and J genes are TRBV11-2 and TRBJ2-2; maybe TRBD1 (6 bases). From germline, CDR1 is SGHAT and CDR2 FQNNGV. This CDR3 contains 14 residues. V was cut by 5 bases and J by 4 bases, with 11 bases left in between. DNA for the CDR3: TGTGCCAGCAGCACCAGGGGTATCACCGGGGAGCTGTTTTTT. As protein: CASSTRGITGELFF.

The V and J genes are TRBV7-3 and TRBJ1-2; a weak D match, TRBD1 (6 bases). V gave up 1 base and J gave up 2 bases, with 14 bases separating them. CDR1 is SGHTA and CDR2 is FQGTGA in the germline V gene. This CDR3 is 16 amino acids long. CDR3 nucleotides: TGTGCCAGCAGCTTAATCGGACAGATTTTCAACTATGGCTACACCTTC. This gives the protein CASSLIGQIFNYGYTF.